Presented here are 17 T cell receptor beta chains from one specimen sequenced in a study of T cell changes during pregnancy in multiple sclerosis. Method: immunoSEQ multiplex PCR; TCRdb's copy keeps in-frame clones and lacks some. Here the sample spans about 69,000 clones, roughly nine tenths being singletons. The material sequenced was CD4+ T cells from peripheral blood mononuclear cells, taken in the third trimester of pregnancy. The receptor set was obtained from a female donor in good health, enrolled as a control in a pregnancy study.

The chain uses TRBV12-5 and TRBJ2-5; TRBD2 aligns across 10 bases. The CDR3 has 15 residues. J gave up 5 bases and V 2 bases, and 5 bases lay outside the gene matches. The germline CDR1 and CDR2 sequences are LGHNT and FRNRAP. CDR3 DNA: TGTGCTAGTGGTTTGCGGGGTAGCGGGGGGGAGACCCAGTACTTC. Its protein product is CASGLRGSGGETQYF.

The chain carries TRBV4-3 and TRBJ1-4; 9 positions agree with TRBD1. Trimming at V came to 5 bases and at J to 6 bases, leaving 7 bases not matched to a gene. This CDR3 is built from 15 residues. Germline loops: CDR1 LGHNA, CDR2 YSLEER. The CDR3 DNA reads TGCGCCAGCAGCTCTCGGACAGGGGAGGATGAAAAACTGTTTTTT. Translated: CASSSRTGEDEKLFF.

This sequence joins TRBV9 and TRBJ2-1; 9 nucleotides agree with TRBD2. The germline gives CDR1 SGDLS, CDR2 YYNGEE. This CDR3 has 18 amino acids. Trimming at V came to 4 bases and at J to 0 bases, leaving 11 bases not matched to a gene. DNA for the CDR3: TGTGCCAGCAGCTCAACAGCGGGGGGCTCTAACTCCTACAATGAGCAGTTCTTC. Encoded protein: CASSSTAGGSNSYNEQFF.

This clone is a singleton in its sample. The V call is TRBV15, the J call TRBJ2-5, with D uncertain. The CDR3 covers 13 residues. Germline-derived CDR1 and CDR2 are LNHNV and YYDKDF (reference sequence). The V gene lost 7 bases and the J gene lost 4 bases, with 13 bases spanning the gap. CDR3 residues: CATMRQIGETQYF. The CDR3 DNA follows: TGTGCCACCATGAGGCAGATTGGAGAGACCCAGTACTTC. Based on the CDR3 plus reference TRBV15 and TRBJ2-5, the full variable domain is DAMVIQNPRYQVTQFGKPVTLSCSQTLNHNVMYWYQQKSSQAPKLLFHYYDKDFNNEADTPDNFQSRRPNTSFCFLDIRSPGLGDTAMYLCATMRQIGETQYFGPGTRLLVL.

V and J are TRBV6-5 and TRBJ1-2; D unclear. Germline lookup yields CDR1 MNHEY and CDR2 SVGAGI. There are 15 residues in the CDR3. Trimming left V 3 bases short and J 0 bases short, with 11 bases between. CDR3 nucleotide sequence: TGTGCCAGCAGTTATGGCGGGCTAGCTAACTATGGCTACACCTTC. It specifies CASSYGGLANYGYTF.

This sequence joins TRBV7-9 and TRBJ2-3; D might be TRBD2 (7 bases). Germline-derived CDR1 and CDR2 are SEHNR and FQNEAQ (reference sequence). Trimming took 2 bases from V and 1 from J, leaving 10 bases between them. The CDR3 loop spans 15 amino acids. CDR3 sequence reads: CASSLRGAGTDTQYF. Written as DNA, the CDR3 is TGTGCCAGCAGCTTACGGGGGGCAGGCACAGATACGCAGTATTTT.

The rearrangement uses TRBV7-2 and TRBJ2-2, with 7 positions matching TRBD2. The germline CDR1 and CDR2 sequences are SGHTA and FQGNSA. V was clipped by 5 bases and J by 2 bases; unmatched bases: 8. The CDR3 is 16 amino acids. CDR3 region: CASSPPTGLNTGELFF. The CDR3 DNA reads TGTGCCAGCAGCCCTCCCACGGGACTAAACACCGGGGAGCTGTTTTTT.

This clone was seen more than once but under ten times. The rearrangement uses TRBV12-5 and TRBJ1-1; unclear D gene. The CDR3 loop spans 13 amino acids. Trimming cost V 6 bases and J 3 bases, with 11 bases left between them. Germline lookup yields CDR1 LGHNT and CDR2 FRNRAP. CDR3 sequence (DNA): TGTGCTAGTGGCCCCTCAACTGACACTGAAGCTTTCTTT. It is translated as CASGPSTDTEAFF.

The gene calls are TRBV4-3 and TRBJ2-1; D unclear. The CDR3 is made up of 14 amino acids. Trimming removed 0 bases from V and 6 bases from J, with 9 bases in between. Germline V gives CDR1 LGHNA, CDR2 YSLEER. The CDR3 protein is CASSQDPRVNEQFF. CDR3 nucleotide sequence: TGCGCCAGCAGCCAAGACCCCCGGGTCAATGAGCAGTTCTTC.

CDR3: CAWSMDTGNTIYF. In DNA, the CDR3 is TGTGCCTGGAGTATGGACACTGGAAACACCATATATTTT. J is TRBJ1-3 and V is TRBV30, with D tentatively TRBD1 (5 bases). The CDR3 sequence is 13 residues long. CDR1 is GTSNPN and CDR2 is SVGIG in the germline V gene (reference sequence). Trimming shortened V by 2 bases and J by 2 bases, and 7 bases separated the two germline ends.

V usage is TRBV6-6 and J usage is TRBJ1-4; 8 nucleotides match TRBD1. The junction had 3 bases not matched to a gene; V was cut back by 6 bases and J by 0 bases. Germline values: CDR1 MNHNY, CDR2 SVGAGI (reference sequence). The CDR3 covers 15 residues. The CDR3 coding sequence is TGTGCCAGCAGCGCACAGGGGGCAACTAATGAAAAACTGTTTTTT. Translated: CASSAQGATNEKLFF.

The rearrangement links TRBV4-3 to TRBJ2-7; D is unresolved. V dropped 0 bases and J dropped 9 bases, with 24 bases sitting between them. The CDR3 runs 17 residues. CDR1 and CDR2 from the germline V gene are LGHNA and YSLEER. CDR3 amino acids: CASSQDWSDGSSPGQYF. Here the CDR3 DNA reads TGCGCCAGCAGCCAAGATTGGTCTGACGGGTCCTCCCCTGGGCAGTACTTC.

The chain has TRBV5-1 and TRBJ2-5; 7 bases match TRBD2. Germline assignment: CDR1 SGHRS and CDR2 YFSETQ. The CDR3 sequence is 14 residues long. V gave up 3 bases and J gave up 0 bases; unmatched junction bases: 2. The CDR3 here is CASSWGGYQETQYF. The CDR3 DNA is TGCGCCAGCAGCTGGGGGGGGTACCAAGAGACCCAGTACTTC.

The chain recombines TRBV11-3 with TRBJ1-3; D unresolved. The CDR3 consists of 14 residues. Germline CDR1 is SGHNT and CDR2 is YENEEA. Trimming stripped 5 bases from V and 4 bases from J, with 12 bases between. The CDR3 here is CASSLLSLGNTIYF. CDR3 DNA: TGTGCCAGCAGCCTCCTGAGTTTAGGAAACACCATATATTTT. The whole variable domain, remainder taken from reference TRBV11-3 and TRBJ1-3, is EAGVVQSPRYKIIEKKQPVAFWCNPISGHNTLYWYLQNLGQGPELLIRYENEEAVDDSQLPKDRFSAERLKGVDSTLKIQPAELGDSAVYLCASSLLSLGNTIYFGEGSWLTVV.

The chain has TRBV7-2 and TRBJ1-2; D ambiguous. The CDR3 length is 14 residues. Germline CDR1 SGHTA, CDR2 FQGNSA. V was pared by 1 base and J by 0 bases, with 6 bases between. CDR3 amino acids: CASSLVAANYGYTF. In nucleotides, the CDR3 is TGTGCCAGCAGCTTAGTTGCAGCTAACTATGGCTACACCTTC.

The chain employs TRBV5-1 and TRBJ1-5; 8 bases line up with TRBD1. V gave up 0 bases and J gave up 5 bases; unmatched junction bases: 4. CDR1 is SGHRS and CDR2 is YFSETQ in the germline V gene. The CDR3 loop spans 15 amino acids. The CDR3 loop reads CASSLEGQGHQPQHF. In nucleotides, the CDR3 is TGCGCCAGCAGCTTGGAAGGACAGGGACATCAGCCCCAGCATTTT.

The V and J genes are TRBV30 and TRBJ2-7, with D perhaps matching TRBD1 (6 bases). V was trimmed by 6 bases and J by 1 base, leaving 7 bases between them. Germline CDR1 GTSNPN, CDR2 SVGIG (reference sequence). The CDR3 has 11 amino acids. This chain's CDR3 is CACTGSYEQYF. CDR3 nucleotide sequence: TGTGCCTGCACAGGGTCCTACGAGCAGTACTTC.